This TCR beta chain was identified in a study of long-term antiretroviral therapy in people with HIV. An immunoSEQ assay, version v3.0, was performed at survey level. Data came from immunoSEQ multiplex PCR; TCRdb stores just in-frame clones and leaves some out. The sample has 48,000 or so clones, around 80% seen once. CDR1 and CDR2 (germline): MDHEN, SYDVKM. Trimming cost V 3 bases and J 8 bases; bases outside gene matches: 7. The CDR3 extends over 14 amino acids. The chain has TRBV28 and TRBJ2-4; 7 bases are shared with TRBD2. This clonotype originated in a woman aged 18-29 years with HIV. The sample in question was unsorted PBMCs, obtained 0.8 years after starting antiretroviral therapy. This chain's CDR3 is CASSFLSGGDIQYF. CDR3 nucleotides: TGTGCCAGCAGTTTTTTATCTGGGGGGGACATTCAGTACTTC.